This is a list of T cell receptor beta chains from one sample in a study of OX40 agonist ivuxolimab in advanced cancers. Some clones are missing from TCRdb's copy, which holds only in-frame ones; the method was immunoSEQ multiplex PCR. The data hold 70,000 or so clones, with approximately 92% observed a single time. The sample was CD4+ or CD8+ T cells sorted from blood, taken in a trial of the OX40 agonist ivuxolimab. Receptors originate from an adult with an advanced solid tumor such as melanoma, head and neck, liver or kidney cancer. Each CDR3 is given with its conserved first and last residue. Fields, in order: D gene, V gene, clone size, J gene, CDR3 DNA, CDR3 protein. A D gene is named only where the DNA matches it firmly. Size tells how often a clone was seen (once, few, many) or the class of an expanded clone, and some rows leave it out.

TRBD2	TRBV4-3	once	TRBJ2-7	TGCGCCAGCAGCCAAGATCGGGTTACTAGCGGGAGTTACGAGCAGTACTTC	CASSQDRVTSGSYEQYF
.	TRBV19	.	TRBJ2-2	TGTGCCAGTAAGGCCGGGGAGCTGTTTTTT	CASKAGELFF
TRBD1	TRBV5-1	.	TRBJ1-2	TGCGCCAGCAGCTTGGGACAGGGAACTTATGGCTACACCTTC	CASSLGQGTYGYTF
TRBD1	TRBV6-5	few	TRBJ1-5	TGTGCCAGCAGTCCCCTAGACAGGGGAACGGAGCCCCAGCATTTT	CASSPLDRGTEPQHF
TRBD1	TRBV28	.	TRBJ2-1	TGTGCCAGCAGTTTATTCCCCCAACAGGGGTCTACATTCAATGAGCAGTTCTTC	CASSLFPQQGSTFNEQFF
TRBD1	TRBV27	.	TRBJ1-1	TGTGCCAGCAGTTTATTGACAGGGTTGAACACTGAAGCTTTCTTT	CASSLLTGLNTEAFF
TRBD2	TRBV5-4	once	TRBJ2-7	TGTGCCAGTACCCTTCGCGGGAGCTCCTACGAGCAGTACTTC	CASTLRGSSYEQYF
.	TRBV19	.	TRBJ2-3	TGTGCCAGTAGTATTTTCGGGGTAACAGATACGCAGTATTTT	CASSIFGVTDTQYF
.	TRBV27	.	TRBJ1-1	TGTGCCAGCAGTTACACCAGGGGCACTGAAGCTTTCTTT	CASSYTRGTEAFF
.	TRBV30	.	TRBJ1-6	TGTGCCTGGAGTGTACCCCCTAATTCACCCCTCCACTTT	CAWSVPPNSPLHF
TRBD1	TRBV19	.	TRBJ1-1	TGTGCCAGTAGCCTGACAGGGGCATACACTGAAGCTTTCTTT	CASSLTGAYTEAFF
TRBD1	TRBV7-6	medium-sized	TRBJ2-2	TGTGCCAGCAGCAACCCATCGACAGGGAAGAACACCGGGGAGCTGTTTTTT	CASSNPSTGKNTGELFF
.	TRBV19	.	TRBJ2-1	TGTGCCAGTAGCCCGGGACCTAGCTCCTACAATGAGCAGTTCTTC	CASSPGPSSYNEQFF
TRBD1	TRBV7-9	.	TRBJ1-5	TGTGCCAGCAGCCCCGGACAGGGCTATAGCAATCAGCCCCAGCATTTT	CASSPGQGYSNQPQHF
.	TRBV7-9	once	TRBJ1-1	TGTGCCAGCAGCTTAGTAATGGAGGGCACTGAAGCTTTCTTT	CASSLVMEGTEAFF
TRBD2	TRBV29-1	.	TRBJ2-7	TGCAGCGTTATAGCGGGAGTCCTAAACGAGCAGTACTTC	CSVIAGVLNEQYF
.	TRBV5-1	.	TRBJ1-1	TGCGCCAGCAGCTTGGCCACGAACACTGAAGCTTTCTTT	CASSLATNTEAFF
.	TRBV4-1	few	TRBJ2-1	TGCGCCAGCAGCCAGTATCCCTACAATGAGCAGTTCTTC	CASSQYPYNEQFF
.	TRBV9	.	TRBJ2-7	TGTGCCAGCAGCCCAACTCAGGTCTCCTACGAGCAGTACTTC	CASSPTQVSYEQYF
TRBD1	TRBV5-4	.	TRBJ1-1	TGTGCCAGCAGCAACTACCGGGACAGGGAGAACACTGAAGCTTTCTTT	CASSNYRDRENTEAFF
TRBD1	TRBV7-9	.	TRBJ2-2	TGTGCCAGCAGCTTCGCAGGGGGCATCGGGGAGCTGTTTTTT	CASSFAGGIGELFF
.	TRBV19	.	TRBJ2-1	TGTGCCAGTAGGGACAATGGATTATCCAATGAGCAGTTCTTC	CASRDNGLSNEQFF
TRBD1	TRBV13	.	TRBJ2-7	TGTGCCAGCAGCTCCCAGGGGGACCCCTACGAGCAGTACTTC	CASSSQGDPYEQYF
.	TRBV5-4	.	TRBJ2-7	TGTGCCAGCAGCGCGAGCTCCTACGAGCAGTACTTC	CASSASSYEQYF
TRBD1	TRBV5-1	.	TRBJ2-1	TGCGCCAGCAGCACGGTCCCGGGACAGGAAGGTAATCTGGTCGATGAGCAGTTCTTC	CASSTVPGQEGNLVDEQFF
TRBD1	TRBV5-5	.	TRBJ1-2	TGTGCCAGCAGCTGGCAATCCGGGACAGATAACTATGGCTACACCTTC	CASSWQSGTDNYGYTF
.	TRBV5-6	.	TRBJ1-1	TGTGCCAGCAGCGCGACGTGGACTGAAGCTTTCTTT	CASSATWTEAFF
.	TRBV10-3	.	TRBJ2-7	TGTGCCATCATTGATACAGGGGGGGCAACCTACGAGCAGTACTTC	CAIIDTGGATYEQYF
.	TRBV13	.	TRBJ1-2	TGTGCCAGCAGCTTAGAGGCGGTGGTCTATGGCTACACCTTC	CASSLEAVVYGYTF
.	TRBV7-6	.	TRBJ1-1	TGTGCCAGCAGCTTAATCGGCTCTGAAGCTTTCTTT	CASSLIGSEAFF
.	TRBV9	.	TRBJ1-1	TGTGCCAGCAGCGTAGGACAGCTTGCCATGAACACTGAAGCTTTCTTT	CASSVGQLAMNTEAFF
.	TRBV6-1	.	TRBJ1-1	TGTGCCAGCAGTGATGGACCGATGAACACTGAAGCTTTCTTT	CASSDGPMNTEAFF
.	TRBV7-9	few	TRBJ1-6	TGTGCCAGCACCTTAGTGGGGTCACCCCTCCACTTT	CASTLVGSPLHF
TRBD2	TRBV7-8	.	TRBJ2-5	TGTGCCAGCAGCTCTCGGGGGGGCAAAGAGACCCAGTACTTC	CASSSRGGKETQYF
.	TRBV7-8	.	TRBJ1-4	TGTGCCAGCAGCTTAGCCCTGGGCCAGCTTAATGAAAAACTGTTTTTT	CASSLALGQLNEKLFF
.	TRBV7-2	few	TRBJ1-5	TGTGCCAGCAGCTCAACAGGGTTTGTCAATCAGCCCCAGCATTTT	CASSSTGFVNQPQHF
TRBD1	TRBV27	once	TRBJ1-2	TGTGCCAGCAGTTTAGTCCAGGGGGCTTTCTATGGCTACACCTTC	CASSLVQGAFYGYTF
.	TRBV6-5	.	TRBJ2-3	TGTGCCAGCAGTTACGGCGGAGGGGGATCTGATACGCAGTATTTT	CASSYGGGGSDTQYF
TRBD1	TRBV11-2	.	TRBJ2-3	TGTGCCAGCAGCTACGAATGGGGACAGGGACCTCCCGATACGCAGTATTTT	CASSYEWGQGPPDTQYF
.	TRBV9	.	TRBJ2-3	TGTGCCAGCAGCGTAGGGGTGGGGACCACAGATACGCAGTATTTT	CASSVGVGTTDTQYF
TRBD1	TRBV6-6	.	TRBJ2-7	TGTGCCAGCAGTTACGAGGGGGCCCACTACGAGCAGTACTTC	CASSYEGAHYEQYF
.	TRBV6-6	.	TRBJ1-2	TGTGCCAGCAGTTACGTCCGAAACTATGGCTACACCTTC	CASSYVRNYGYTF